This paragraph covers one T cell receptor beta chain sequence. The sample is drawn from a study of blood T cell repertoires in COVID-19. TCRdb's table, derived via immunoSEQ multiplex PCR, lists solely in-frame clones and lacks some. The data contain approximately 300,000 clones, around 84% of them seen just once; the ten biggest clones take up about 4.6%. V gave up 6 bases and J gave up 10 bases; unmatched junction bases: 12. Germline assignment: CDR1 MNHNY and CDR2 SVGAGI (reference sequence). This CDR3 is 16 amino acids long. The age range of participants was 18 to 89 years, with residence in about two dozen US areas. Recovered participants had two consecutive negative NP/OP PCR tests, healthcare professional clearance, or symptom resolution.

The chain is built from TRBV6-6 and TRBJ2-1; the match to TRBD2 covers 13 bases. Material for sequencing was PBMCs or T cells enriched from blood (not recorded which). This TCR was recovered from a man younger than 45 who had recovered from COVID-19. This CDR3 is CASRLPRLAGGEEQFF. Written as DNA, the CDR3 is TGTGCCAGCAGGCTTCCAAGACTAGCGGGAGGCGAGGAGCAGTTCTTC.